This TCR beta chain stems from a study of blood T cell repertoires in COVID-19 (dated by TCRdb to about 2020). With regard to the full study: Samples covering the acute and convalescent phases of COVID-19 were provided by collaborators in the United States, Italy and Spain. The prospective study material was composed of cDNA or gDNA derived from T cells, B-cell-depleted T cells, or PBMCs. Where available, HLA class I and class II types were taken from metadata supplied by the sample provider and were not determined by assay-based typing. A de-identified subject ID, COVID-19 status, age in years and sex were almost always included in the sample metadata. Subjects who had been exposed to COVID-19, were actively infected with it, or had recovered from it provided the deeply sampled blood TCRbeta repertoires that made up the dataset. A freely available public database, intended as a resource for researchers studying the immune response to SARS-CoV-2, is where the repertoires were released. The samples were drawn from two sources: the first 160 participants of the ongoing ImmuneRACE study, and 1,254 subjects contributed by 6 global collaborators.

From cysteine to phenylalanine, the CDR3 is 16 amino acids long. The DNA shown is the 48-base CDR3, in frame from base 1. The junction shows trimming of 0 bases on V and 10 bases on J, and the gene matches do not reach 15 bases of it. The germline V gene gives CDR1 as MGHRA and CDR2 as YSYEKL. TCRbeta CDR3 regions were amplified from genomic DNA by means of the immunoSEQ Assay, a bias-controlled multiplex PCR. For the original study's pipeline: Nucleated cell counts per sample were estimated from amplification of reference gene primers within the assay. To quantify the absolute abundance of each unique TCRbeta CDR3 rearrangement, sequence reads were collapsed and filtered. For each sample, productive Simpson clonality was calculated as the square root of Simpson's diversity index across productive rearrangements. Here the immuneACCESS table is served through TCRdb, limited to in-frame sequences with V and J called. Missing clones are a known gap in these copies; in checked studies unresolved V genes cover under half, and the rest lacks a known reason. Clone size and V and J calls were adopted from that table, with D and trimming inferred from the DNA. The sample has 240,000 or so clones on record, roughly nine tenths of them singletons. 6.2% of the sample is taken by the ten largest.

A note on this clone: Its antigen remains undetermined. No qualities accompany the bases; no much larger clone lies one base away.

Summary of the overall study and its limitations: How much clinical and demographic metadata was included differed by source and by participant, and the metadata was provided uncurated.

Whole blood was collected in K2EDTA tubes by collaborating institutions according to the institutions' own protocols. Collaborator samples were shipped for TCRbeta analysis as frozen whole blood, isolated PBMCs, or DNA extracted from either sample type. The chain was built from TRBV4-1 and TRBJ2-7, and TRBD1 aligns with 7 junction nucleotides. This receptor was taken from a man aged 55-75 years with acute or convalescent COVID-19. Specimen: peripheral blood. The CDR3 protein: CASSQDSLGTDSTQYF. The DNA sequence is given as TGCGCCAGCAGCCAAGATTCGCTAGGGACAGATAGCACTCAGTACTTC.